Sequencing of this T cell receptor beta chain was carried out in a study of Ad26.COV2.S vaccination and SARS-CoV-2 variants. V lost 3 bases to trimming and J lost 0 bases, with 10 bases between them. The CDR3 spans 15 residues. Germline V gene data show CDR1 as SGHRS and CDR2 as YFSETQ. With respect to this clone: Its antigen remains unknown.

The method was immunoSEQ multiplex PCR; TCRdb's version includes in-frame clones alone and lacks a portion of them. Altogether 250,000 to 300,000 clones are present, approximately 87% being singletons, with the ten largest covering 3% to 4%. Study results and limitations: Breadth, reportedly substantial, characterized the spike-specific CD8+ and CD4+ T cell responses after vaccination.

Treatment here: some 20 received Ad26.COV2.S at low or high dose, single or two shots; 5 received placebo; per-sample allocation not given. At day 63 after the first vaccine or placebo injection, samples were drawn. Donation came from an adult in Boston who was aged 18-55 years. This specimen consisted of peripheral blood, obtained in a trial of Ad26.COV2.S vaccine versus placebo. The chain couples TRBV5-1 to TRBJ2-1; perhaps TRBD1 as D (5 bases). The clonotype comes from a person aged 18-60 years who received the Ad26.COV2.S COVID-19 vaccine or a placebo. The CDR3 region is CASSSQGSSYNEQFF. Written as DNA, the CDR3 is TGCGCCAGCAGCTCCCAGGGAAGCTCCTACAATGAGCAGTTCTTC.